This T cell receptor beta chain derives from a study of T-cell reconstitution after alpha-beta-depleted transplantation in children. Unique molecular identifiers featured in how the TCRbeta library was prepared. TCRdb itself ran the PCR reads through MiXCR, one entry per CDR3 protein. Found here are some 490,000 distinct CDR3 sequences, around 12% of them singletons; the top ten hold about 5.4%. Germline assignment: CDR1 SNHLY and CDR2 FYNNEI. CDR3 length equals 16 residues. Trimming stripped 4 bases from V and 7 bases from J, with 23 bases between. The sequence was obtained from a human donor who donated a stem cell graft to a child with combined immunodeficiency. V and J are TRBV2 and TRBJ2-7; D is undetermined. Sequencing was performed on PBMCs from the stem cell graft donor, taken from the stem cell graft. DNA for the CDR3: TGTGCCAGCAGTGTTGCCGATGATAGGAACCTGGGAGAGCAGTACTTC. Residues: CASSVADDRNLGEQYF.